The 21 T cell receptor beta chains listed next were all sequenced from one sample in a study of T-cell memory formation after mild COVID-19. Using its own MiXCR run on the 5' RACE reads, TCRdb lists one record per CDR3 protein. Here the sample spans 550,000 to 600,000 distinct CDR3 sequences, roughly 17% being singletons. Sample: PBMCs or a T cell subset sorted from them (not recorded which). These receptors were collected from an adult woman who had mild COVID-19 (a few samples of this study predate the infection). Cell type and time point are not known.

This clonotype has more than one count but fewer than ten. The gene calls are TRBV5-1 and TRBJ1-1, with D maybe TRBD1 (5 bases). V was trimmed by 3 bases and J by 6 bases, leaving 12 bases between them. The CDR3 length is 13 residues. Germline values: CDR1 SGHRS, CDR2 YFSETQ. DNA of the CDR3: TGCGCCAGCAGCTCTGGTCAGGGTTCTGAAGCTTTCTTT. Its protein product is CASSSGQGSEAFF.

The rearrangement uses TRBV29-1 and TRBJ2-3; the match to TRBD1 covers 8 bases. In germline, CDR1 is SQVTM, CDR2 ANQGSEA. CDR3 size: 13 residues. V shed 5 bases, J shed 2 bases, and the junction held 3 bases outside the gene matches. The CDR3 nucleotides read TGCAGCGTTCAGGGGGCCAACACAGATACGCAGTATTTT. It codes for CSVQGANTDTQYF.

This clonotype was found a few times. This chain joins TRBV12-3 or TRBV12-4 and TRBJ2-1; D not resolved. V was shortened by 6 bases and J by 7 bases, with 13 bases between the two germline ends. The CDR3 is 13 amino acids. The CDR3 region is CASSGLLKNEQFF. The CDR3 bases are TGTGCCAGCAGCGGCCTCTTAAAGAATGAGCAGTTCTTC.

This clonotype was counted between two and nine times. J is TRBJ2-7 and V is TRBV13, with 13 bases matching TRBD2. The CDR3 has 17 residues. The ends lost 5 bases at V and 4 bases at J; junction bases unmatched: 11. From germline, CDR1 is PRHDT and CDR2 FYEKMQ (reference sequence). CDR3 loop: CASSTRRGGLAGYEQYF. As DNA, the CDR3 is TGTGCCAGCAGCACCCGAAGAGGGGGACTAGCGGGATACGAGCAGTACTTC.

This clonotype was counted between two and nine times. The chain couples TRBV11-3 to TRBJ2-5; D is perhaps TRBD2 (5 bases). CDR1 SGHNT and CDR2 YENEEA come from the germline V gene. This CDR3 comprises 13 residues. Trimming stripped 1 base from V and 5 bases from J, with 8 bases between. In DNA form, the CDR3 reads TGTGCCAGCAGCTTAGTCCCGGGGGAGACCCAGTACTTC. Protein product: CASSLVPGETQYF.

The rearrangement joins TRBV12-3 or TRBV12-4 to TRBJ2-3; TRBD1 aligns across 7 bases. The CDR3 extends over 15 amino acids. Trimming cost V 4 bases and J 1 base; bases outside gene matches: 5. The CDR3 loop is CASSSRGLGTDTQYF. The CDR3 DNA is TGTGCCAGCAGTTCCAGGGGGTTGGGCACAGATACGCAGTATTTT.

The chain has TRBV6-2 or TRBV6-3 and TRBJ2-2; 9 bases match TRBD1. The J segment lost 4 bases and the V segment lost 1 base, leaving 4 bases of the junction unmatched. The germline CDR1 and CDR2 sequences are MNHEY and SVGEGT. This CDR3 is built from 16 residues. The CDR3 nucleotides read TGTGCCAGCAGTTACTGGGGGACAGGGAGCACCGGGGAGCTGTTTTTT. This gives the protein CASSYWGTGSTGELFF.

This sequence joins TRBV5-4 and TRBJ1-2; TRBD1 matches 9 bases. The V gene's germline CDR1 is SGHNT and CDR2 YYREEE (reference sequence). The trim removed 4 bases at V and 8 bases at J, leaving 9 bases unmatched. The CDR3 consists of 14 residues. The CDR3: CASSRDRVIEGYTF. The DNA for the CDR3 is TGTGCCAGCAGCCGGGACAGGGTTATTGAAGGCTACACCTTC.

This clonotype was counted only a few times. The CDR3 protein is CASSPEGHARELFF. In DNA form, the CDR3 reads TGTGCCAGCAGCCCCGAGGGACATGCGAGGGAGCTGTTTTTT. V and J are TRBV5-4 and TRBJ2-2; weak D call: TRBD1 (6 bases). V was trimmed by 4 bases and J by 9 bases, leaving 16 bases between them. In germline, CDR1 is SGHNT, CDR2 YYREEE (reference sequence). The CDR3 length is 14 residues.

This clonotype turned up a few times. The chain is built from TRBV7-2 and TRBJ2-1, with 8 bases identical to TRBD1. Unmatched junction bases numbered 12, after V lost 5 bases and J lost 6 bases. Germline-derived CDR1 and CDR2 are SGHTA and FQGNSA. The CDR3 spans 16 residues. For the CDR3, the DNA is TGTGCCAGCAGCGCCTTCAGGGGGCTTGGTCTCAATGAGCAGTTCTTC. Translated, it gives CASSAFRGLGLNEQFF.

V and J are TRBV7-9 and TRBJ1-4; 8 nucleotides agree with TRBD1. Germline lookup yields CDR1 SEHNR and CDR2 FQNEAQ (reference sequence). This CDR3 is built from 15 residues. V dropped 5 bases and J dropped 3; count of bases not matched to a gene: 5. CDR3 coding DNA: TGTGCCAGCAGCCCTGGACAGGGTCCTAATGAAAAACTGTTTTTT. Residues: CASSPGQGPNEKLFF.

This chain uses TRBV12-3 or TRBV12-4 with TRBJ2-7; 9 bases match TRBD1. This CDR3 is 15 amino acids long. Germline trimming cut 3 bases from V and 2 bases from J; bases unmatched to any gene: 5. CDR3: CASSLRGQGTYEQYF. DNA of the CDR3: TGTGCCAGCAGTTTGCGGGGACAGGGCACCTACGAGCAGTACTTC.

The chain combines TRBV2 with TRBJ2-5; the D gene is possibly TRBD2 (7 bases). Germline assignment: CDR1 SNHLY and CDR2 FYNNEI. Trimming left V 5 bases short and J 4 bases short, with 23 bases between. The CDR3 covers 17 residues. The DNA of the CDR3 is TGTGCCAGCAGTCAGCGTCAGGGCGCGGGGGCAGGAGAGACCCAGTACTTC. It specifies CASSQRQGAGAGETQYF.

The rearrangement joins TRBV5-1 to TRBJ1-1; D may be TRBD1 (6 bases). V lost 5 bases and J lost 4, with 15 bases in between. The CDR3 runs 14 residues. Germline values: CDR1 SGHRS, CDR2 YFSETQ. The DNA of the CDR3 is TGCGCCAGCAGTTCAGGGGTGTGGAGCACTGAAGCTTTCTTT. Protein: CASSSGVWSTEAFF. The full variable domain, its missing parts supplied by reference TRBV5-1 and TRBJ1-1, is KAGVTQTPRYLIKTRGQQVTLSCSPISGHRSVSWYQQTPGQGLQFLFEYFSETQRNKGNFPGRFSGRQFSNSRSEMNVSTLELGDSALYLCASSSGVWSTEAFFGQGTRLTVV.

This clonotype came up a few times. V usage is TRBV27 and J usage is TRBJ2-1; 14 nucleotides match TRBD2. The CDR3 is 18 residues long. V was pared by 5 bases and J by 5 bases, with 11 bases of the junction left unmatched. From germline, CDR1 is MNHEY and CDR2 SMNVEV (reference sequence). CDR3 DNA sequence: TGTGCCAGCAGTCCGACGCCCTCGACTAGCGGGGGGGACAATGAGCAGTTCTTC. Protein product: CASSPTPSTSGGDNEQFF.

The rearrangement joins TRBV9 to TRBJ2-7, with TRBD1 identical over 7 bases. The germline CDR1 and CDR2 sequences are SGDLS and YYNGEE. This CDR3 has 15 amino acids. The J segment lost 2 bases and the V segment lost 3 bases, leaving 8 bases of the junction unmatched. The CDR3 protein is CASSGLPDRAYEQYF. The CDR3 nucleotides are TGTGCCAGCAGCGGATTGCCTGACAGGGCCTACGAGCAGTACTTC.

The chain's CDR3 is CASSEAGLAGGLGELFF. In DNA, the CDR3 is TGTGCCAGCAGTGAAGCAGGACTAGCGGGGGGGCTCGGGGAGCTGTTTTTT. The V and J genes are TRBV2 and TRBJ2-2; 15 bases line up with TRBD2. This CDR3 is built from 17 residues. With V trimmed by 0 bases and J by 7 bases, 3 bases remained unmatched. Germline CDR1 SNHLY, CDR2 FYNNEI.

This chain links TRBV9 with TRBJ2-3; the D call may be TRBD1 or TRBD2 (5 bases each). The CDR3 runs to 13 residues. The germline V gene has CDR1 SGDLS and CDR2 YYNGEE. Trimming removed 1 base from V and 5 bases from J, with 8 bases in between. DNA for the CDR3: TGTGCCAGCAGCGTATCTGGGGGAGATACGCAGTATTTT. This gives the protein CASSVSGGDTQYF.

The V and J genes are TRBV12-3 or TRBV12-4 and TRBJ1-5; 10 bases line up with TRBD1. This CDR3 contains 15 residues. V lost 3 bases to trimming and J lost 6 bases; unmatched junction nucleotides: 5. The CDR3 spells CASSLGQGRSQPQHF. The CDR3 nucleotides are TGTGCCAGCAGTTTGGGACAGGGGAGAAGTCAGCCCCAGCATTTT.

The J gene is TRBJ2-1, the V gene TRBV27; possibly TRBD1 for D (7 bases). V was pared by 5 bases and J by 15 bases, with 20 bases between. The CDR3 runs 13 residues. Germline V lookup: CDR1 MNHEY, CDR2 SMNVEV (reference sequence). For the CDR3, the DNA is TGTGCCAGCAGTCCGTCCCAGGGGGGCGTTAGGTTCTTC. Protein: CASSPSQGGVRFF.

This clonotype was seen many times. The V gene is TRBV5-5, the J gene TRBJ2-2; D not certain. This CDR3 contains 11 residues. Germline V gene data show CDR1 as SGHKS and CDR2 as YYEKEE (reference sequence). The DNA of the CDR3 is TGTGCAGGGCAAGGTACCGGGGAGCTGTTTTTT. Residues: CAGQGTGELFF.